The 5 T cell receptor beta chains below all came from one sample that was sequenced in a study of blood T cell repertoires in COVID-19. Libraries were prepared by immunoSEQ multiplex PCR; TCRdb keeps only in-frame clonotypes and omits some of them. Among around 300,000 clones listed, 75% to 90% were seen once. The sample was PBMCs or T cells enriched from blood (not recorded which). The receptors stem from a man in his thirties or forties who had recovered from COVID-19.

V gene TRBV9 combines with J gene TRBJ2-7; TRBD1 aligns across 7 bases. The V gene end was trimmed by 1 base and the J gene end by 5 bases; junction bases not matched to a gene: 9. The CDR3 extends over 15 amino acids. Germline V gene sequence: CDR1 SGDLS, CDR2 YYNGEE. The CDR3 bases are TGTGCCAGCAGCGTAAGACAGGGCGTAAACCACGAGCAGTACTTC. This sequence encodes CASSVRQGVNHEQYF.

The gene calls are TRBV6-5 and TRBJ2-1; 13 bases map to TRBD2. With V trimmed by 6 bases and J by 4 bases, 3 bases remained unmatched. Germline loops: CDR1 MNHEY, CDR2 SVGAGI. The CDR3 extends over 15 amino acids. The CDR3, as DNA: TGTGCCAGCAGCCAGACTAGCGGGGGGTACAATGAGCAGTTCTTC. It yields the protein CASSQTSGGYNEQFF.

This clone was picked up one time. V usage is TRBV7-6 and J usage is TRBJ1-2; weak D call: TRBD1 (6 bases). The CDR3 length is 14 residues. The germline V gene encodes CDR1 SGHVS and CDR2 FNYEAQ. Trimming removed 4 bases at V and 4 bases at J, with 13 bases between. This CDR3 reads CASSSGTTSYGYTF. CDR3 nucleotide sequence: TGTGCCAGCAGCTCGGGGACAACCTCCTATGGCTACACCTTC.

The rearrangement joins TRBV10-3 to TRBJ1-2; D is ambiguous. Germline V gives CDR1 ENHRY, CDR2 SYGVKD. The V and J ends lost 2 bases and 6 bases respectively, with 13 bases between them. The CDR3 is made up of 14 amino acids. CDR3 region: CAISELGREDGYTF. CDR3 DNA sequence: TGTGCCATCAGTGAGCTCGGGCGGGAGGATGGCTACACCTTC.

The J gene is TRBJ2-6, the V gene TRBV7-8; 7 nucleotides line up with TRBD1. After removal of 3 bases from V and 0 bases from J, the junction contained 5 bases not matched to a gene. The CDR3 consists of 17 residues. Germline V gives CDR1 SGHVS, CDR2 FQNEAQ. In nucleotides, the CDR3 is TGTGCCAGCAGCTTCCGGGGACAGTTCTCTGGGGCCAACGTCCTGACTTTC. Encoded protein: CASSFRGQFSGANVLTF.